This T cell receptor (beta chain) was sequenced in a study of OX40 agonist ivuxolimab in advanced cancers. Across the study: Patients received intravenous ivuxolimab every 2 weeks at 0.01 to 10 mg/kg. Earlier treatment with anti-PD-1, anti-PD-L1 or anti-CTLA-4 was permitted, and less than 50% had received some.

This table comes from immunoSEQ multiplex PCR, and its TCRdb copy is limited to in-frame clones, with some not included. The table includes over 75,000 clones, around 94% detected once. A word on this clone: The target antigen is unknown.

Overall study findings and caveats: Clonal expansion from baseline to week 6 occurred in both CD4+ and CD8+ T cells. Relative to CD4+, CD8+ T cells held more expanded clones on average.

This TCR derives from an adult with an advanced solid tumor such as melanoma, head and neck, liver or kidney cancer. The specimen was CD4+ or CD8+ T cells sorted from blood, collected in a trial of the OX40 agonist ivuxolimab.

Written as DNA, the CDR3 is TGTGCCAGCAGTTTAACGGGACAGGAGGGCTACACCTTC. Protein product: CASSLTGQEGYTF. The chain links TRBV6-5 to TRBJ1-2; 8 bases align to TRBD1. The germline V gene encodes CDR1 MNHEY and CDR2 SVGAGI. The CDR3 loop spans 13 amino acids. Trimming took 4 bases from V and 8 from J; bases not matched to a gene: 6.